Below, one T cell receptor (beta chain) is given with its context. Using its own MiXCR run on the 5' RACE reads, TCRdb lists one record per CDR3 protein. The table lists 1.5 million to 2 million distinct CDR3 sequences, about 31% of them singletons, with around 0.25% in the top ten. The sample belongs to a study of identical twins. The length of the CDR3 is 16 residues. Trimming removed 0 bases from V and 8 bases from J, with 17 bases in between. The germline V gene has CDR1 SGHRS and CDR2 YFSETQ. Sequencing used cord blood. This rearrangement joins TRBV5-1 to TRBJ1-4, with TRBD1 as a possible D gene (6 bases). This TCR was sampled from a newborn girl in good health. CDR3 sequence reads: CASSLAPTGSDEKLFF. The CDR3 nucleotides are TGCGCCAGCAGCTTGGCCCCTACAGGGAGTGACGAAAAACTGTTTTTT.